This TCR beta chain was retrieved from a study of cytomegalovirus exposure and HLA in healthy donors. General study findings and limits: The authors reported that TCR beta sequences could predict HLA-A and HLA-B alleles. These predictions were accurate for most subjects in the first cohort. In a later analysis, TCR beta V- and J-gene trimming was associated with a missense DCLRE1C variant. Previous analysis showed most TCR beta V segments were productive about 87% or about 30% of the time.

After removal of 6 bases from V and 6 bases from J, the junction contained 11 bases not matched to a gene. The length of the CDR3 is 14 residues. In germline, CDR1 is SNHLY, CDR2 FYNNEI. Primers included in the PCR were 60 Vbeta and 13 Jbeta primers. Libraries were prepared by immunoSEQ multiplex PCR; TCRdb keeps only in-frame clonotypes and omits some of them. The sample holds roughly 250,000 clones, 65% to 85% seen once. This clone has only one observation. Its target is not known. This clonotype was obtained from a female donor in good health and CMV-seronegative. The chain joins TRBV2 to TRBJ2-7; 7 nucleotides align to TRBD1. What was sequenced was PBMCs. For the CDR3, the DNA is TGTGCCAGCAGGCGGACAGGACCCGTCTCCGAGCAGTACTTC. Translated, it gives CASRRTGPVSEQYF.